What follows are 19 T cell receptor beta chains derived from one specimen sequenced in a study of STAT5B mutations in CD4+ large granular lymphocyte leukemia. Some clones are missing from TCRdb's copy, which holds only in-frame ones; the method was immunoSEQ multiplex PCR. Of under 35,000 clones listed, about 77% are singletons. The sample taken for sequencing was CD4+ T cells from blood buffy coats. These TCRs come from a human donor in good health.

J is TRBJ2-5 and V is TRBV7-9, with D perhaps TRBD2 (6 bases). This CDR3 region has 14 residues. The germline CDR1 and CDR2 sequences are SEHNR and FQNEAQ (reference sequence). V lost 4 bases, J lost 7 bases, and 16 bases lay in between. The CDR3 spells CASSSLAVGRTQYF. The CDR3 nucleotides read TGTGCCAGCAGCTCCTTAGCAGTCGGGAGGACCCAGTACTTC. Looking up the rest from reference TRBV7-9 and TRBJ2-5 gives the full variable domain: DTGVSQNPRHKITKRGQNVTFRCDPISEHNRLYWYRQTLGQGPEFLTYFQNEAQLEKSRLLSDRFSAERPKGSFSTLEIQRTEQGDSAMYLCASSSLAVGRTQYFGPGTRLLVL.

The rearrangement links TRBV6-1 to TRBJ2-4, with D perhaps matching TRBD2 (6 bases). Trimming removed 0 bases from V and 0 bases from J, with 18 bases in between. The length of the CDR3 is 19 residues. Germline V gives CDR1 MNHNS, CDR2 SASEGT. The CDR3 bases are TGTGCCAGCAGTGAAGCGCTGGGCGGGACGAATCTAGCCAAAAACATTCAGTACTTC. Translated, it gives CASSEALGGTNLAKNIQYF.

This chain uses TRBV9 with TRBJ2-7; 8 bases fit TRBD1. J gave up 5 bases and V 4 bases, and 11 bases lay outside the gene matches. Germline-derived CDR1 and CDR2 are SGDLS and YYNGEE. CDR3 length equals 15 residues. CDR3 protein: CASSPSGTGFNEQYF. The CDR3 coding sequence is TGTGCCAGCAGCCCATCCGGGACAGGTTTCAACGAGCAGTACTTC.

A remark on this clone: The germline gene is not matched at one end of the junction; a read error may be the cause. This rearrangement joins TRBV7-7 to TRBJ2-5; D gene uncertain. The CDR3 extends over 11 amino acids. In germline, CDR1 is SSHAT, CDR2 FNYEAQ (reference sequence). CDR3 in amino acids: CASSHQETQYF. The DNA of the CDR3 is TGTGCTAGCAGCCATCAAGAGACCCAGTACTTC.

The chain recombines TRBV4-1 with TRBJ2-6; weak D call: TRBD2 (5 bases). Germline V gives CDR1 MGHRA, CDR2 YSYEKL. Trimming took off 0 bases at V and 1 base at J, with 16 bases between the two ends. This CDR3 has 19 amino acids. CDR3 in amino acids: CASSQDPGFGGSGANVLTF. The DNA of the CDR3 is TGCGCCAGCAGCCAAGATCCGGGATTTGGAGGTTCTGGGGCCAACGTCCTGACTTTC.

DNA of the CDR3: TGTGCCAGCAGCTTAGCAGCGGGAGGGCCTTTTGAGCAGTTCTTC. Translated, it gives CASSLAAGGPFEQFF. The rearrangement links TRBV7-6 to TRBJ2-1; the match to TRBD2 covers 10 bases. The J segment lost 9 bases and the V segment lost 0 bases, leaving 5 bases of the junction unmatched. The germline V gene encodes CDR1 SGHVS and CDR2 FNYEAQ. The CDR3 sequence is 15 residues long. Combining the CDR3 with reference TRBV7-6 and TRBJ2-1 gives the whole variable domain GAGVSQSPRYKVTKRGQDVALRCDPISGHVSLYWYRQALGQGPEFLTYFNYEAQQDKSGLPNDRFSAERPEGSISTLTIQRTEQRDSAMYRCASSLAAGGPFEQFFGPGTRLTVL.

The chain joins TRBV7-8 to TRBJ1-2, with 11 nucleotides matching TRBD1. The V segment lost 0 bases and the J segment 7 bases; nucleotides outside the gene matches: 7. The CDR3 covers 16 residues. CDR1 SGHVS and CDR2 FQNEAQ come from the germline V gene. The CDR3: CASSLAGGQGARGYTF. The CDR3 DNA follows: TGTGCCAGCAGCTTAGCGGGAGGACAGGGGGCGCGTGGCTACACCTTC.

DNA for the CDR3: TGCAGCGTTGAAGCCGTCGGGGAAGAGACCCAGTACTTC. It is translated as CSVEAVGEETQYF. The chain couples TRBV29-1 to TRBJ2-5; tentative D call: TRBD2 (5 bases). CDR1 SQVTM and CDR2 ANQGSEA come from the germline V gene. Trimming stripped 1 base from V and 3 bases from J, with 9 bases between. The CDR3 is 13 residues long.

The V and J genes are TRBV7-2 and TRBJ1-2; D gene uncertain. The CDR3 contains 15 residues. Looked up from germline, CDR1 is SGHTA and CDR2 is FQGNSA. With 2 bases removed from V and 0 bases from J, the gap between germline ends came to 10 bases. DNA for the CDR3: TGTGCCAGCAGCTTAAACCGCAACTCTAACTATGGCTACACCTTC. It specifies CASSLNRNSNYGYTF.

This chain links TRBV11-2 with TRBJ2-4; D tentatively reads TRBD1 or TRBD2 (7 bases each). The V gene lost 5 bases and the J gene lost 3 bases, with 20 bases spanning the gap. Germline CDR1 reads SGHAT; CDR2 reads FQNNGV. CDR3 length: 17 residues. In DNA form, the CDR3 reads TGTGCCAGCAGCCACTGGGGAGGGGGCTGGGGCAAAAACATTCAGTACTTC. Translating gives CASSHWGGGWGKNIQYF.

This rearrangement joins TRBV20-1 to TRBJ1-2, with D unclear. V was shortened by 6 bases and J by 13 bases, with 15 bases between the two germline ends. The CDR3 is 10 amino acids. Germline V CDR1 and CDR2: DFQATT, SNEGSKA (reference sequence). The CDR3 bases are TGCAGTGCATGGGCAGAAGAAGGCACCTTC. Protein: CSAWAEEGTF.

The chain is built from TRBV27 and TRBJ2-7; no clear D. Deletions cut 5 bases from V and 5 bases from J, with 13 bases between. Germline CDR1 reads MNHEY; CDR2 reads SMNVEV (reference sequence). The CDR3 covers 13 residues. For the CDR3, the DNA is TGTGCCAGCAGTCCGTCGAGAGTCCACGAGCAGTACTTC. Translating it yields CASSPSRVHEQYF.

V gene TRBV6-6 combines with J gene TRBJ2-3; D remains ambiguous. This CDR3 spans 11 amino acids. Trimming cost V 6 bases and J 2 bases, with 3 bases left between them. Germline CDR1 MNHNY, CDR2 SVGAGI (reference sequence). CDR3: CASRFTDTQYF. CDR3 DNA sequence: TGTGCCAGCAGATTCACAGATACGCAGTATTTT.

The chain links TRBV7-2 to TRBJ2-7; no definite D call. The germline V gene has CDR1 SGHTA and CDR2 FQGNSA. CDR3 length: 12 amino acids. With 2 bases removed from V and 0 bases from J, the gap between germline ends came to 2 bases. The CDR3 region has the DNA TGTGCCAGCAGCTTAAGCTCCTACGAGCAGTACTTC. Its translation: CASSLSSYEQYF. Using reference TRBV7-2 and TRBJ2-7 for the parts outside the CDR3, the full variable domain is GAGVSQSPSNKVTEKGKDVELRCDPISGHTALYWYRQSLGQGLEFLIYFQGNSAPDKSGLPSDRFSAERTGGSVSTLTIQRTQQEDSAVYLCASSLSSYEQYFGPGTRLTVT.

This clone was seen only a few times. V gene TRBV2 combines with J gene TRBJ1-4; unclear D gene. There are 12 residues in the CDR3. V lost 4 bases and J lost 8, with 8 bases in between. Looked up from germline, CDR1 is SNHLY and CDR2 is FYNNEI. CDR3 protein: CASSAVNEKLFF. The CDR3 DNA sequence: TGTGCCAGCAGTGCGGTGAACGAAAAACTGTTTTTT.

The chain recombines TRBV6-5 with TRBJ2-4; unclear D gene. The V end lost 8 bases, the J end lost 3 bases, and 14 bases lay between the germline ends. The CDR3 covers 14 residues. The germline gives CDR1 MNHEY, CDR2 SVGAGI. The CDR3 nucleotides read TGTGCCAGCCAGCCCAGCCTGCACAAAAACATTCAGTACTTC. Its translation is CASQPSLHKNIQYF.

On this clone itself: Germline is not matched at one junction end, which may reflect a read error. CDR3 loop: CSVAVGETRYF. In DNA, the CDR3 is TGCAGCGTTGCCGTGGGGGAGACCCGGTACTTC. V is TRBV29-1 and J is TRBJ2-5, with D possibly called TRBD1 or TRBD2 (5 bases each). Germline V gene data show CDR1 as SQVTM and CDR2 as ANQGSEA. This CDR3 is 11 amino acids long. Full variable domain (rest looked up from reference TRBV29-1 and TRBJ2-5): SAVISQKPSRDICQRGTSLTIQCQVDSQVTMMFWYRQQPGQSLTLIATANQGSEATYESGFVIDKFPISRPNLTFSTLTVSNMSPEDSSIYLCSVAVGETRYFGPGTRLLVL.

V usage is TRBV4-2 and J usage is TRBJ2-3, with D perhaps assigned TRBD1 or TRBD2 (5 bases each). Trimming left V 6 bases short and J 0 bases short, with 16 bases between. Germline lookup yields CDR1 LGHNA and CDR2 YNFKEQ. The CDR3 extends over 16 amino acids. This chain's CDR3 is CASSNRGEGSTDTQYF. CDR3 in DNA: TGTGCCAGCAGTAATAGGGGAGAGGGGAGCACAGATACGCAGTATTTT.

This clone appeared once. V is TRBV29-1 and J is TRBJ2-5, with no clear D. The V gene's germline CDR1 is SQVTM and CDR2 ANQGSEA. Trimming removed 7 bases from V and 3 bases from J, with 6 bases in between. The CDR3 sequence is 10 residues long. DNA for the CDR3: TGCAGCGCAAGTAAAGAGACCCAGTACTTC. Protein sequence: CSASKETQYF.